This T cell receptor (beta chain) was found in a study of CD8+ T cells in alopecia areata. Study outcomes and limitations: Researchers report lesional scalp, most notably alopecia totalis/universalis, outstripped normal scalp in clonality.

The sample's treatment: oral pan-JAK inhibitor, 5-10 mg twice daily. Extracted RNA was reverse transcribed, and the resulting cDNA served as sequencing template. Profiling relied on immunoSEQ multiplex PCR, and the TCRdb table lists in-frame clones only, not all of them. The table records 150,000 to 200,000 clones, around 64% of them present only once. Turning to this clone: Its antigen remains unidentified.

Sequencing was performed on CD4+ T cells sorted from blood, taken at approximately week 49, from a patient treated with tofacitinib. This receptor was taken from a human donor with alopecia areata.

The CDR3 DNA is TGCAGCGCCAAAGAGCTAGCGGGGATACCTTGGACCCATGAGCAGTTCTTC. As protein: CSAKELAGIPWTHEQFF. V usage is TRBV29-1 and J usage is TRBJ2-1, with TRBD2 matching 9 bases. The CDR3 length is 17 residues. In germline, CDR1 is SQVTM, CDR2 ANQGSEA. Unmatched junction bases numbered 21, after V lost 7 bases and J lost 8 bases.